Here is one T cell receptor beta chain with its context. The antigen this receptor binds is unknown. No much larger clone is present one base from it, and per-base qualities are unavailable. This sample is drawn from a study of blood T cells in healthy people across ages (dated by TCRdb to the mid-2010s). About the investigation overall: In model experiments, template switching captured about one uniquely barcoded TCR beta cDNA molecule for every two T cells. The study measured age-related changes in TCR beta repertoire diversity using deep sequencing normalized with unique cDNA molecular identifiers. To avoid experimental bias, donors of different ages were randomly spread across the sequencing lanes. For two donors (one aged 18 to 30 and one aged 80 or older), the study analyzed two additional independent replicas of 1 million unique cDNA reads from the same blood draw. Four age groups were formed from the donors: young (average about 15 years), middle-aged (approximately 39), aged (around 62) and long-lived (approximately 78). Broader findings and caveats from the paper: Estimates of total diversity from one million sequenced T cells were regarded as lower bounds and underestimates. Observed TCR beta diversity per million T cells fell roughly linearly with age, and a significant reduction was already apparent by age around 36. A strong correlation was found between observed TCR beta diversity and the percentage of naive T cells measured by flow cytometry. Conclusive comparison of naive and antigen-experienced compartments was prevented by the profiling of bulk unsorted PBMCs. Compared with the aged group, the long-lived group had more naive CD4+ T cells, fewer expanded clones and increased TCR diversity, a pattern suggesting age selection. Because donor CMV infection status was unknown, age-related changes in expanded clonotypes were potentially confounded.

Systemically healthy Caucasian individuals from Russia, 35 to 50 in total and aged about 6 to 100 years, were included as donors. Each donor gave ten milliliters of peripheral blood, collected into EDTA-treated Vacutainer tubes. Ficoll-Paque density-gradient centrifugation was used to isolate PBMCs, with at least 6.5 million per sample. Total RNA was extracted from PBMCs with Trizol reagent, with at least 5 micrograms obtained per sample. For every donor, flow cytometry on a PBMC aliquot measured the percentage of naive CD45RAhigh/CD27high T cells. Library preparation was by 5' RACE. These reads were obtained on an Illumina HiSeq 2500. The second PCR ran for roughly 6 to 11 cycles and used a J-beta primer mix along with a sample-barcoded 5' primer. Each TCR beta cDNA molecule received a unique molecular identifier from a template-switch 5' adaptor carrying 12 random nucleotides. Each sample yielded at least 3 million CDR3-containing paired-end reads. All of the RNA was converted into first-strand cDNA using the Mint cDNA synthesis kit, with a TRBC-specific oligonucleotide serving as the primer. Following uracil-DNA glycosylase treatment, all cDNA underwent a first 18-cycle PCR with the universal primers M1SS and BC2_uni_R. The original methods were these. Normalization of each sample was performed by random selection of 1 million high-quality reads, each carrying a distinct molecular identifier. Instead of being binned into consensus sequences, reads that shared molecular identifiers were thrown out. MiTCR, run with a Q25 quality threshold and the strictest error-elimination algorithm, handled CDR3 identification, clonotype clustering and error correction. A nonparametric unseen species model with Euler transformation was used to estimate lower-bound total TCR beta diversity. TCRdb trimmed the raw reads at Q25, called clones with MiXCR and kept productive beta chains. Identical CDR3 protein sequences are pooled into one entry, listed with their most common genes and DNA. TCRdb, rather than the study authors, made the V and J calls. In all, the sample holds 1,500,000 or so distinct CDR3 sequences, and under 55% of those were seen once. Of the sample, less than 5% is held by the ten largest clones.

From the germline V gene (reference sequence), CDR1 is LGHDT and CDR2 is YNNKEL. The CDR3 contains 18 residues, cysteine and phenylalanine counted. Here the CDR3 DNA is all that survives: 54 bases in frame from base 1. V is clipped by 0 bases and J by 1 base, and the sequence between their germline boundaries is 15 bases long. What was sequenced was blood. The chain employs TRBV3-1 and TRBJ2-2; the D gene identity is not certain. The receptor was derived from a woman aged 18 to 35 in good health. The CDR3 here reads CASSQDLRWPRNTGELFF. At the DNA level, the sequence is TGTGCCAGCAGCCAAGATCTCAGGTGGCCGAGGAACACCGGGGAGCTGTTTTTT.